Listed below are T cell receptor beta chains from one sample, sequenced in a study of human T cells and chemical hapten exposure. TCRdb passed the RACE reads through MiXCR, listing each CDR3 protein once. The sample contains approximately 100,000 distinct CDR3 sequences, 9% to 9.5% of which appear only once. Sequenced material: whole blood, taken in connection with sensitization to the hapten diphenylcyclopropenone (DPC). These receptors were taken from a woman in her forties with alopecia areata. Some clones in this sample may be carry-over from other donors' samples. Each CDR3 is given with its conserved first and last residue. D genes are given only for firm matches. Clone size is not always given. Where it is, it says once, few, many or a class for expanded clones.

d_call clone_size j_call v_call cdr3_nt cdr3_aa
. many TRBJ1-3 TRBV7-9 TGTGCCAGCAGCTCCCACAGTCGGGACACCATATATTTT CASSSHSRDTIYF
TRBD2 . TRBJ2-3 TRBV10-3 TGTGCCATCAGCTCCGGGACTAGCGGGCAGAGCGCAGATACGCAGTATTTT CAISSGTSGQSADTQYF
. few TRBJ1-2 TRBV4-3 TGCGCCAGCAGCCAAGTCGAGGTGCAAGGTAGCTACACCTTC CASSQVEVQGSYTF
. few TRBJ1-3 TRBV4-3 TGCGCCAGCAGCCAAGATTCCGTGGACACCATATATTTT CASSQDSVDTIYF
. few TRBJ2-7 TRBV5-1 TGCGCCAGCAGCTTGGACACACCCGAGCAGTACTTC CASSLDTPEQYF
TRBD1 few TRBJ2-6 TRBV4-1 TGCGCCAGCAGCCAGGGACAGGGGTACTCTGGGGCCAACGTCCTGACTTTC CASSQGQGYSGANVLTF
TRBD2 many TRBJ2-1 TRBV4-2 TGTGCCAGCAGCCAAGAGAGCGGGGGGGCCTTTGATGAGTTCTTC CASSQESGGAFDEFF
TRBD2 . TRBJ2-1 TRBV11-1 TGTGCCAGCAGCTTAGGAACTAGCGGGGGGGCCGATGAGCAGTTCTTC CASSLGTSGGADEQFF
TRBD1 many TRBJ2-5 TRBV7-2 TGTGCCAGCAGCTGGGGTCCCGGGACAGGGATCCAAGAGACCCAGTACTTC CASSWGPGTGIQETQYF
. few TRBJ2-4 TRBV10-3 TGTGCCACCGGACAGAACGAAAACATTCAGTACTTC CATGQNENIQYF
. many TRBJ2-5 TRBV5-1 TGCGCCAGCAGCTTGGGCCAGGAGACCCAGTACTTC CASSLGQETQYF
. many TRBJ1-1 TRBV7-8 TGTGCCAGCAGCTTCATAGGGCGGGGGACTGAAGCTTTCTTT CASSFIGRGTEAFF
. . TRBJ2-6 TRBV6-2/TRBV6-3 TGTGCCAGCAGTCGGACTGGGGGGGCCAACGTCCTGACTTTC CASSRTGGANVLTF
. many TRBJ2-2 TRBV5-1 TGCGCCAGCAGCTCTGGGGACGAGTACACCGGGGAGCTGTTTTTT CASSSGDEYTGELFF
TRBD1 many TRBJ2-7 TRBV20-1 TGCAGTGCTCCCGGGACAGGGATCGAGCAGTACTTC CSAPGTGIEQYF
. . TRBJ1-4 TRBV19 TGTGCCAGTAGTATAGGCAGTATTAATGAAAAACTGTTTTTT CASSIGSINEKLFF
. many TRBJ2-3 TRBV28 TGTGCCAGCAGTTTAGCGCCTAGCTTGTCAGATACGCAGTATTTT CASSLAPSLSDTQYF
. many TRBJ1-2 TRBV5-1 TGCGCCAGCAGCTTGGACCCCGCCCGGGACTATGGCTACACCTTC CASSLDPARDYGYTF
. few TRBJ2-2 TRBV7-8 TGTGCCAGCAGCCCCTCCCAGGCGAGGAGACTCACCGGGGAGCTGTTTTTT CASSPSQARRLTGELFF
. . TRBJ1-1 TRBV30 TGTGCCTGGAGTGGGGGGACAATGAACACTGAAGCTTTCTTT CAWSGGTMNTEAFF
. . TRBJ1-1 TRBV2 TGTGCCAGCACTCCAACAGGCCCTATGAACACTGAAGCTTTCTTT CASTPTGPMNTEAFF
TRBD2 . TRBJ2-7 TRBV18 TGTGCCAGCTCACCGACTAGCGGGGGGCTATTTTACGAGCAGTACTTC CASSPTSGGLFYEQYF
. many TRBJ1-2 TRBV29-1 TGCAGCGCAACGACCGGGCCCAGATTAGGCTACACCTTC CSATTGPRLGYTF
. . TRBJ2-6 TRBV6-1 TGTGCCAGCAGTCGCCCCACTAACAGAGCTCGGGCCAACGTCCTGACTTTC CASSRPTNRARANVLTF
TRBD2 few TRBJ2-3 TRBV20-1 TGCAGTGCTTCTCAAACTAGCGGGGGAGGGAACACAGATACGCAGTATTTT CSASQTSGGGNTDTQYF
. few TRBJ1-5 TRBV12-3/TRBV12-4 TGTGCCAGCAGCCTGGCGACAGGCGCCAATCAGCCCCAGCATTTT CASSLATGANQPQHF
. few TRBJ2-7 TRBV29-1 TGCAGCGTTGACACCGACAGTGCCTACGAGCAGTACTTC CSVDTDSAYEQYF
. . TRBJ2-7 TRBV28 TGTGCCAGCAGCCGGACGGGGAGCGTGGACGAGCAGTACTTC CASSRTGSVDEQYF
. . TRBJ1-6 TRBV12-3/TRBV12-4 TGTGCCAGCAGTTTTTTATGGGGAGCGACAAATTCACCCCTCCACTTT CASSFLWGATNSPLHF
. many TRBJ1-1 TRBV18 TGTGCCAGCTCACCATCGTGGGGGTCGAACACTGAAGCTTTCTTT CASSPSWGSNTEAFF
. many TRBJ1-5 TRBV23-1 TGCGCCAGCAGTCAATCTCGGGGGATGGGTAGCAATCAGCCCCAGCATTTT CASSQSRGMGSNQPQHF
. . TRBJ1-1 TRBV7-6 TGTGCCAGCAGCTTAGTAGGGCCTGAAACCACTGAAGCTTTCTTT CASSLVGPETTEAFF
TRBD2 few TRBJ2-3 TRBV20-1 TGCAGTGCTCCGGGACTAGCGGGGGAAGATACGCAGTATTTT CSAPGLAGEDTQYF
TRBD2 many TRBJ2-1 TRBV11-2 TGTGCCAGCAGAACTAGCGGGCAACACAATGAGCAGTTCTTC CASRTSGQHNEQFF
. many TRBJ2-2 TRBV4-1 TGCGCCAGCAGCCACAAGGGCGGGGAGCTGTTTTTT CASSHKGGELFF
TRBD2 many TRBJ2-4 TRBV4-1 TGCGCCAGCAGCCAAGGCCTAGCGGGGGGGCGGTCCAAAAACATTCAGTACTTC CASSQGLAGGRSKNIQYF
TRBD2 many TRBJ2-3 TRBV5-1 TGCGCCAGCAGCGTCCCTAGCGGGGGGCCGGAAGATACGCAGTATTTT CASSVPSGGPEDTQYF
TRBD2 . TRBJ2-1 TRBV6-2/TRBV6-3 TGTGCCAGCAGTTTATCCACAGCGGGGGGGCAAAGCAATGAGCAGTTTTTC CASSLSTAGGQSNEQFF
TRBD1 many TRBJ2-7 TRBV6-5 TGTGCCAGCAGCCGTACGGGGGACAGGGGCTACGAGCAGTACTTC CASSRTGDRGYEQYF
. many TRBJ1-1 TRBV18 TGTGCCAGCTCACCACGGGCCGGACAGAACACTGAAGCTTTCTTT CASSPRAGQNTEAFF
. few TRBJ1-1 TRBV7-2 TGTGCCAGCAGCACCGGGGGATACACTGAAGCTTTCTTT CASSTGGYTEAFF
TRBD1 few TRBJ1-1 TRBV18 TGTGCCAGCTCACCGGACAGGAATGAAGCTTTCTTT CASSPDRNEAFF
. . TRBJ2-7 TRBV29-1 TGCAGCGTCGTGGAGAACGAGCAGTACTTC CSVVENEQYF
. many TRBJ1-1 TRBV5-4 TGTGCCAGCAGCTTGGGGCAGACGAACACTGAAGCTTTCTTT CASSLGQTNTEAFF
TRBD2 few TRBJ2-7 TRBV7-2 TGTGCCAGCAGCCCCCGGGGGGGTGGAGGCTCCTACGAGCAGTACTTC CASSPRGGGGSYEQYF
. few TRBJ1-3 TRBV28 TGTGCCAGCAGTGGGTATTCGTTCTCTGGAAACACCATATATTTT CASSGYSFSGNTIYF
. many TRBJ2-7 TRBV19 TGTGCCAGTAGTACCGCACAGGGCTCCTACGAGCAGTACTTC CASSTAQGSYEQYF
TRBD1 few TRBJ2-2 TRBV27 TGTGCCAGCAGTTACCTGGACAGGGGTCACACCGGGGAGCTGTTTTTT CASSYLDRGHTGELFF
TRBD2 many TRBJ2-1 TRBV20-1 TGCAGTGCTCATTACGGGACTAGCGTGAATGAGCAGTTCTTC CSAHYGTSVNEQFF
. many TRBJ2-1 TRBV7-2 TGTGCCAGCAGCCCGAATCTGTCGGATGAGCAGTTCTTC CASSPNLSDEQFF
. . TRBJ2-3 TRBV28 TGTGCCAGCAGTTTAACGGCAGGGGTTGGAGATACGCAGTATTTT CASSLTAGVGDTQYF
. . TRBJ2-6 TRBV27 TGTGCCAGCAGTTCTAACCTCAAGGGGCTAGGTTTTGGGGCCAACGTCCTGACTTTC CASSSNLKGLGFGANVLTF